A single sample gave rise to the 20 T cell receptor beta chains below, sequenced in a study of T cell repertoires in cytomegalovirus infection. These TCRs are of unknown antigen specificity. TCRdb fed the reads into MiXCR, producing one record per CDR3 protein. The data contain roughly 120,000 distinct CDR3 sequences, about 31% of them singletons. The sequences come from CD8+ T cells from cultured PBMCs, collected from culture after CMV antigen stimulation. The receptors were gathered from a human donor in good health (CMV status not recorded). Some clones in this sample may be carry-over from other donors' samples.

This rearrangement joins TRBV27 to TRBJ2-1; 8 nucleotides line up with TRBD2. The CDR3 loop spans 15 amino acids. Germline CDR1 MNHEY, CDR2 SMNVEV (reference sequence). V was pared by 5 bases and J by 15 bases, with 18 bases of the junction left unmatched. Written as DNA, the CDR3 is TGTGCCAGCAGTCTCGGGGGGAGGGGGGAGCGGGGGCGGTTCTTC. Amino acids: CASSLGGRGERGRFF.

This clonotype was detected ten times or more. The rearrangement uses TRBV19 and TRBJ1-5, with D tentatively TRBD1 (6 bases). V was cut by 8 bases and J by 0 bases, with 32 bases left in between. CDR3 length equals 21 residues. Per the germline V gene, CDR1 is LNHDA and CDR2 is SQIVND (reference sequence). This CDR3 is CASGQRDILSVPGFSNQPQHF. The CDR3 DNA reads TGTGCCAGTGGACAGAGAGACATCCTTTCCGTACCGGGGTTTAGCAATCAGCCCCAGCATTTT.

To note about this clonotype: This may arise from a read error, as a much more abundant clone is one base away. The chain combines TRBV7-9 with TRBJ2-7, with unresolved D. V was clipped by 5 bases and J by 6 bases, with 23 bases between them. The V gene's germline CDR1 is SEHNR and CDR2 FQNEAQ (reference sequence). The CDR3 is 16 amino acids. The CDR3 sequence is CASSPGGDFMKAEQYF. CDR3 DNA: TGTGCCAGCAGCCCGGGCGGTGATTTTATGAAGGCCGAGCAGTACTTC.

This clonotype has more than one count but fewer than ten. This rearrangement joins TRBV19 to TRBJ1-1; D is perhaps TRBD1 (6 bases). CDR1 and CDR2 (germline): LNHDA, SQIVND (reference sequence). The CDR3 extends over 14 amino acids. The V end was cut by 3 bases, the J end by 2 bases, with 10 bases between. In DNA, the CDR3 is TGTGCCAGTAGTATCAGCAGGGGAAACACTGAAGCTTTCTTT. It yields the protein CASSISRGNTEAFF.

The V and J genes are TRBV7-6 and TRBJ1-2, with D unclear. Trimming left V 1 base short and J 6 bases short, with 21 bases between. The germline V gene has CDR1 SGHVS and CDR2 FNYEAQ. This CDR3 is 17 amino acids long. The CDR3 bases are TGTGCCAGCAGCTTAGGGGCTTACGTACCTCTCGGTAATGGCTACACCTTC. This encodes CASSLGAYVPLGNGYTF.

This clonotype was found a few times. This chain connects TRBV4-2 to TRBJ1-6; D is unclear. The CDR3 runs 18 residues. Germline CDR1 reads LGHNA; CDR2 reads YNFKEQ. Trimming cost V 0 bases and J 1 base, with 13 bases left between them. The CDR3 loop is CASSQEEQAESYNSPLHF. The CDR3 DNA follows: TGTGCCAGCAGCCAAGAAGAGCAGGCGGAATCCTATAATTCACCCCTCCACTTT.

This clonotype was picked up many times. The rearrangement uses TRBV7-2 and TRBJ2-2; D is unresolved. CDR1 is SGHTA and CDR2 is FQGNSA in the germline V gene. The CDR3 spans 14 residues. Trimming stripped 1 base from V and 5 bases from J, with 8 bases between. CDR3 nucleotides: TGTGCCAGCAGCTTAGTTTTAGAAACCGGGGAGCTGTTTTTT. Encoded protein: CASSLVLETGELFF.

Points on this clonotype: This clone may be a read error of a much larger clone one base away. The chain employs TRBV7-8 and TRBJ1-3; possible D gene TRBD1, 5 bases. Germline V gives CDR1 SGHVS, CDR2 FQNEAQ. This CDR3 has 15 amino acids. The CDR3 protein is CASSPGRFSGDTIYF. The CDR3 region has the DNA TGTGCCAGCAGTCCAGGGCGATTCTCTGGAGACACCATATATTTT.

This chain links TRBV4-3 with TRBJ1-2, with 7 bases fitting TRBD1. Trimming cost V 0 bases and J 4 bases; bases outside gene matches: 8. The CDR3 contains 16 residues. The V gene's germline CDR1 is LGHNA and CDR2 YSLEER. CDR3 coding DNA: TGCGCCAGCAGCCAAGATCGGGACAGCATTATCTATGGCTACACCTTC. Translating gives CASSQDRDSIIYGYTF.

This clonotype turned up a few times. This chain uses TRBV9 with TRBJ1-1, with unresolved D. V lost 3 bases, J lost 2 bases, and 5 bases lay in between. CDR1 SGDLS and CDR2 YYNGEE come from the germline V gene. This CDR3 region has 12 residues. CDR3 amino acids: CASSGLNTEAFF. The CDR3 DNA is TGTGCCAGCAGCGGATTAAACACTGAAGCTTTCTTT.

This clonotype showed up just a few times. The rearrangement joins TRBV7-6 to TRBJ2-3; the match to TRBD2 covers 7 bases. This CDR3 region has 17 residues. Germline V CDR1 and CDR2: SGHVS, FNYEAQ. J gave up 0 bases and V 1 base, and 7 bases lay outside the gene matches. DNA of the CDR3: TGTGCCAGCAGCTTAGGCCCTAGCGGAACTAGCACAGATACGCAGTATTTT. Its protein product is CASSLGPSGTSTDTQYF.

This clonotype was counted between two and nine times. The rearrangement links TRBV7-9 to TRBJ1-1; D unclear. From germline, CDR1 is SEHNR and CDR2 FQNEAQ (reference sequence). This CDR3 region has 13 residues. Between the trimmed V and J ends, which lost 5 bases and 1 base, there was a span of 8 bases. Here the CDR3 reads CASSRQENTEAFF. In DNA form, the CDR3 reads TGTGCCAGCAGCCGCCAGGAGAACACTGAAGCTTTCTTT.

This clonotype was seen only a few times. J is TRBJ2-7 and V is TRBV4-1; 8 nucleotides align to TRBD1. The CDR3 consists of 15 residues. The trim removed 0 bases at V and 6 bases at J, leaving 7 bases unmatched. Germline V gives CDR1 MGHRA, CDR2 YSYEKL. The CDR3 DNA is TGCGCCAGCAGCCAAGAAGGACCAGGGGGCGGCGAGCAGTACTTC. It is translated as CASSQEGPGGGEQYF.

CDR3 residues: CASSSGAGTSTDTQYF. The CDR3 bases are TGTGCCAGCAGCTCGGGGGCAGGGACTAGCACAGATACGCAGTATTTT. The chain employs TRBV5-6 and TRBJ2-3, with D perhaps TRBD1 or TRBD2 (6 bases each). Germline values: CDR1 SGHDT, CDR2 YYEEEE. The CDR3 extends over 16 amino acids. Between the trimmed V and J ends, which lost 3 bases and 0 bases, there was a span of 14 bases.

V gene TRBV28 combines with J gene TRBJ1-4, with TRBD1 matching 8 bases. CDR1 is MDHEN, CDR2 SYDVKM, per germline. The CDR3 runs 20 residues. The V gene end was trimmed by 3 bases and the J gene end by 0 bases; junction bases not matched to a gene: 15. In DNA form, the CDR3 reads TGTGCCAGCAGTTTTGGCGCCCGAATACAGGGGGTTGCAACTAATGAAAAACTGTTTTTT. This sequence encodes CASSFGARIQGVATNEKLFF.

This clonotype was counted between two and nine times. The V gene is TRBV27, the J gene TRBJ1-2; 10 positions match TRBD1. In germline, CDR1 is MNHEY, CDR2 SMNVEV (reference sequence). The V and J ends lost 6 bases and 5 bases, in that order; junction bases with no gene match: 12. This CDR3 region has 16 residues. The CDR3: CASSLIGTGERYGYTF. The CDR3 DNA follows: TGTGCCAGCAGCCTCATAGGGACAGGGGAGAGGTATGGCTACACCTTC.

The chain links TRBV10-3 to TRBJ2-5; perhaps TRBD2 as D (7 bases). V was pared by 7 bases and J by 3 bases, with 12 bases between. Germline CDR1 and CDR2: ENHRY and SYGVKD. This CDR3 contains 13 residues. CDR3 nucleotides: TGTGCCATCACCAGCGGGGACAAAGAGACCCAGTACTTC. Its protein product is CAITSGDKETQYF.

This chain uses TRBV6-5 with TRBJ1-4, with D tentatively TRBD1 (6 bases). The CDR3 is 15 residues long. The V and J ends lost 5 bases and 4 bases respectively, with 14 bases between them. Germline V gives CDR1 MNHEY, CDR2 SVGAGI. The CDR3 DNA is TGTGCCAGCAGTATCCACAGGGATAATAATGAAAAACTGTTTTTT. It codes for CASSIHRDNNEKLFF.

The rearrangement links TRBV12-3 or TRBV12-4 to TRBJ2-7, with D uncertain. The CDR3 is made up of 13 amino acids. Trimming took 3 bases from V and 1 from J, leaving 7 bases between them. This CDR3 is CASSFGRSYEQYF. The CDR3 DNA reads TGTGCCAGCAGTTTTGGCCGATCCTACGAGCAGTACTTC.

This chain links TRBV12-3 or TRBV12-4 with TRBJ1-5; TRBD1 aligns across 7 bases. V shed 3 bases and J 6 bases; nucleotides not matched to a gene: 5. The CDR3 totals 14 residues. The CDR3 loop is CASSFRGGSQPQHF. The DNA of the CDR3 is TGTGCCAGCAGTTTTCGAGGGGGCTCTCAGCCCCAGCATTTT.